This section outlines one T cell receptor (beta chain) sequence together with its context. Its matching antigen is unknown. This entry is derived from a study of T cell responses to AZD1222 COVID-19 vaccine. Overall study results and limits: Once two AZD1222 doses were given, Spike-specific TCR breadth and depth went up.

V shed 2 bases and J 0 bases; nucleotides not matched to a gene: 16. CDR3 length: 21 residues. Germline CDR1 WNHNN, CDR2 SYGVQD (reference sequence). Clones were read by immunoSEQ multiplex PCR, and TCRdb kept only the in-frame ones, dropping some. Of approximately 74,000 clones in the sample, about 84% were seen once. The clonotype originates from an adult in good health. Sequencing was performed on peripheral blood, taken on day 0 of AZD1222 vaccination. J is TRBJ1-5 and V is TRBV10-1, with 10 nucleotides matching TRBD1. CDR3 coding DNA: TGCGCCAGCAGTGAGGCGAGTTTTTGGTGGACAGGGGGGTATAGCAATCAGCCCCAGCATTTT. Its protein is CASSEASFWWTGGYSNQPQHF.